This T cell receptor beta chain comes out of a study of radiation and T cells in renal cell carcinoma. A word on this clone: Its antigen is unidentified.

This CDR3 is 15 amino acids long. Germline V gene lookup returns CDR1 MNHEY and CDR2 SVGAGI. V lost 6 bases to trimming and J lost 1 base; unmatched junction nucleotides: 8. Regarding the study as a whole: In blood, top tumor clones expanded by 2 weeks, shrinking by 4.

Repertoires were generated with immunoSEQ multiplex PCR, while TCRdb's copy carries only in-frame clones and drops some. The table includes some 110,000 clones, around 80% detected once. Specified time point: baseline pretreatment blood. Indicated treatment: 15 Gy SBRT to primary tumor, nephrectomy 4 weeks later. Source: blood, taken from a patient whose treatment included radiotherapy and nephrectomy. The source of this sequence is a woman aged 55-70 years with renal cell carcinoma. This chain connects TRBV6-5 to TRBJ1-1; 7 nucleotides line up with TRBD1. The CDR3 sequence is CASSWGGTENTEAFF. CDR3 nucleotides: TGTGCCAGCAGCTGGGGAGGGACAGAGAACACTGAAGCTTTCTTT.